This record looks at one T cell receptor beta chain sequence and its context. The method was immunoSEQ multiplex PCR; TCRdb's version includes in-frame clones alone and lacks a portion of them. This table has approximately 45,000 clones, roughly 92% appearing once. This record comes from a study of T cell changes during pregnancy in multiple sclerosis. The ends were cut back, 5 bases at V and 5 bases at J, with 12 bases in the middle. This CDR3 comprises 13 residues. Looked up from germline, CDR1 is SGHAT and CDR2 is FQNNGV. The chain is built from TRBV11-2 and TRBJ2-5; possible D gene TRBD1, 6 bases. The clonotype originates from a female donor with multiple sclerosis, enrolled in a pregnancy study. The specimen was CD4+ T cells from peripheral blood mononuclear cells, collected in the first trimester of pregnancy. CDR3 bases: TGTGCCAGCAGCCGAGACAGGTCCGAGACCCAGTACTTC. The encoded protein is CASSRDRSETQYF. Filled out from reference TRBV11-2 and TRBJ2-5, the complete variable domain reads EAGVAQSPRYKIIEKRQSVAFWCNPISGHATLYWYQQILGQGPKLLIQFQNNGVVDDSQLPKDRFSAERLKGVDSTLKIQPAKLEDSAVYLCASSRDRSETQYFGPGTRLLVL.